This T cell receptor (beta chain) was sequenced for a study of cytomegalovirus exposure and HLA in healthy donors. Across the whole study: The Caucasian-associated ancestry cluster held 65% to 85% of roughly 400 genotyped donors.

As for this clone: What it recognizes is unknown.

The junction had 4 bases not matched to a gene; V was cut back by 2 bases and J by 6 bases. Germline-derived CDR1 and CDR2 are GTSNPN and SVGIG (reference sequence). This CDR3 has 13 amino acids. Whole-study results and caveats: A later analysis showed that HLA-associated TCR beta chains had undergone more clonal expansion than equally common others. Using the classifier, cytomegalovirus status was reportedly diagnosed with high specificity and sensitivity.

A multiplex PCR was run with 60 Vbeta primers and 13 Jbeta primers. The repertoire was sequenced with immunoSEQ multiplex PCR; TCRdb's copy has only in-frame clones and lacks some. The table has roughly 62,000 clones, approximately 77% seen once. The chain carries TRBV30 and TRBJ1-1; 9 nucleotides align to TRBD1. The TCR comes from a woman between 40 and 55 years old in good health and CMV-seropositive. Sequenced material: PBMCs. The CDR3 region is CAWSYRGLSEAFF. CDR3 DNA sequence: TGTGCCTGGAGTTACAGGGGGCTGTCTGAAGCTTTCTTT.